The rows below give T cell receptor beta chains drawn from one sample of a study of OX40 agonist ivuxolimab in advanced cancers. Profiled with immunoSEQ multiplex PCR; TCRdb holds only in-frame clones, not every one. The table shows 15,000 to 20,000 clones, with more than 80% occurring only once. The source was CD4+ or CD8+ T cells sorted from blood, collected in a trial of the OX40 agonist ivuxolimab. The receptors were gathered from an adult with an advanced solid tumor such as melanoma, head and neck, liver or kidney cancer. Both conserved end residues are part of each CDR3. The D gene is left open where the match is weak. Rows give clone size only sometimes, using once, few, many, or a class for an expanded clone.

v_call: TRBV4-2; d_call: TRBD1; j_call: TRBJ1-6; clone_size: -; cdr3_aa: CASSLEGRGSSYNSPLHF; cdr3_nt: TGTGCCAGCAGCTTGGAGGGCAGGGGGAGCTCCTATAATTCACCCCTCCACTTT
v_call: TRBV28; d_call: -; j_call: TRBJ2-7; clone_size: few; cdr3_aa: CASSFGTFYEQYF; cdr3_nt: TGTGCCAGCAGTTTTGGAACATTCTACGAGCAGTACTTC
v_call: TRBV18; d_call: -; j_call: TRBJ2-2; clone_size: -; cdr3_aa: CASSLRGTAGELFF; cdr3_nt: TGTGCCAGCTCCCTACGGGGGACCGCCGGGGAGCTGTTTTTT
v_call: TRBV4-2; d_call: TRBD2; j_call: TRBJ2-3; clone_size: -; cdr3_aa: CASSQDPAGEVDTQYF; cdr3_nt: TGTGCCAGCAGCCAAGATCCAGCGGGAGAGGTAGATACGCAGTATTTT
v_call: TRBV6-1; d_call: -; j_call: TRBJ1-3; clone_size: once; cdr3_aa: CASSEERVDGNTIYF; cdr3_nt: TGTGCCAGCAGTGAGGAACGGGTGGATGGAAACACCATATATTTT
v_call: TRBV6-1; d_call: -; j_call: TRBJ1-5; clone_size: few; cdr3_aa: CASSEGGGGQPQHF; cdr3_nt: TGTGCCAGCAGTGAAGGGGGGGGCGGACAGCCCCAGCATTTT
v_call: TRBV9; d_call: TRBD1; j_call: TRBJ1-4; clone_size: -; cdr3_aa: CASSEPGQGNEKLFF; cdr3_nt: TGTGCCAGCAGCGAACCGGGACAGGGAAATGAAAAACTGTTTTTT
v_call: TRBV14; d_call: -; j_call: TRBJ1-6; clone_size: -; cdr3_aa: CASSQDVRALNRALISSYNSPLHF; cdr3_nt: TGTGCCAGCAGCCAAGATGTGCGGGCCCTTAACAGGGCCCTTATCAGCTCCTATAATTCACCCCTCCACTTT
v_call: TRBV6-5; d_call: -; j_call: TRBJ1-6; clone_size: -; cdr3_aa: CASSSRRLSYNSPLHF; cdr3_nt: TGTGCCAGCAGTTCAAGACGACTCTCGTATAATTCACCCCTCCACTTT
v_call: TRBV15; d_call: TRBD2; j_call: TRBJ2-1; clone_size: -; cdr3_aa: CATSIRLAGHNEQFF; cdr3_nt: TGTGCCACCAGCATCCGACTAGCGGGACACAATGAGCAGTTCTTC
v_call: TRBV9; d_call: -; j_call: TRBJ1-1; clone_size: -; cdr3_aa: CASSVGASPEAFF; cdr3_nt: TGTGCCAGCAGCGTAGGTGCTTCCCCTGAAGCTTTCTTT
v_call: TRBV28; d_call: TRBD2; j_call: TRBJ2-3; clone_size: -; cdr3_aa: CASSLLAGEDTQYF; cdr3_nt: TGTGCCAGCAGTTTACTAGCGGGGGAGGATACGCAGTATTTT
v_call: TRBV20-1; d_call: -; j_call: TRBJ2-7; clone_size: once; cdr3_aa: CSATPGHEQYF; cdr3_nt: TGCAGTGCAACTCCGGGACACGAGCAGTACTTC
v_call: TRBV2; d_call: TRBD1; j_call: TRBJ1-5; clone_size: -; cdr3_aa: CASRGPGTGINQPQHF; cdr3_nt: TGTGCCAGCAGGGGCCCCGGGACAGGGATCAATCAGCCCCAGCATTTT
v_call: TRBV7-9; d_call: -; j_call: TRBJ2-3; clone_size: -; cdr3_aa: CASSRETPGGTDTQYF; cdr3_nt: TGTGCCAGCAGCCGTGAGACTCCCGGCGGCACAGATACGCAGTATTTT
v_call: TRBV27; d_call: -; j_call: TRBJ1-5; clone_size: -; cdr3_aa: CASRLMGYMENQPQHF; cdr3_nt: TGTGCCAGCAGGCTTATGGGTTACATGGAAAATCAGCCCCAGCATTTT
v_call: TRBV4-1; d_call: -; j_call: TRBJ1-1; clone_size: -; cdr3_aa: CASSQETGVNTEAFF; cdr3_nt: TGCGCCAGCAGCCAAGAGACAGGTGTGAACACTGAAGCTTTCTTT
v_call: TRBV7-2; d_call: -; j_call: TRBJ1-5; clone_size: -; cdr3_aa: CASSPIMAEPQHF; cdr3_nt: TGTGCCAGCAGCCCAATTATGGCTGAGCCCCAGCATTTT
v_call: TRBV27; d_call: -; j_call: TRBJ2-5; clone_size: -; cdr3_aa: CASSPGQRRETQYF; cdr3_nt: TGTGCCAGCAGTCCCGGACAGCGCAGGGAGACCCAGTACTTC
v_call: TRBV7-9; d_call: TRBD1; j_call: TRBJ2-7; clone_size: -; cdr3_aa: CASSGRDRAYTEQYF; cdr3_nt: TGTGCCAGCAGCGGCCGGGACAGGGCATACACCGAGCAGTACTTC
v_call: TRBV19; d_call: -; j_call: TRBJ1-5; clone_size: -; cdr3_aa: CASIAGGDQPQHF; cdr3_nt: TGTGCCAGTATCGCGGGGGGAGATCAGCCCCAGCATTTT
v_call: TRBV19; d_call: -; j_call: TRBJ1-5; clone_size: -; cdr3_aa: CASGTVSNQPQHF; cdr3_nt: TGTGCCAGTGGGACGGTAAGCAATCAGCCCCAGCATTTT
v_call: TRBV6-5; d_call: -; j_call: TRBJ1-1; clone_size: -; cdr3_aa: CASSYTTGDTEAFF; cdr3_nt: TGTGCCAGCAGTTATACTACCGGGGACACTGAAGCTTTCTTT
v_call: TRBV19; d_call: -; j_call: TRBJ2-7; clone_size: -; cdr3_aa: CASSMGRTYEQYF; cdr3_nt: TGTGCCAGTAGTATGGGCAGAACCTACGAGCAGTACTTC
v_call: TRBV7-9; d_call: TRBD1; j_call: TRBJ2-7; clone_size: -; cdr3_aa: CASSPMGQGADYEQYF; cdr3_nt: TGTGCCAGCAGCCCTATGGGGCAGGGGGCAGACTACGAGCAGTACTTC
v_call: TRBV11-1; d_call: TRBD2; j_call: TRBJ2-1; clone_size: -; cdr3_aa: CASSRPPGLAAGEQFF; cdr3_nt: TGTGCCAGCAGCCGACCTCCGGGACTAGCGGCAGGTGAGCAGTTCTTC
v_call: TRBV25-1; d_call: -; j_call: TRBJ2-3; clone_size: -; cdr3_aa: CASSGRVTDTQYF; cdr3_nt: TGTGCCAGCAGTGGAAGGGTCACAGATACGCAGTATTTT
v_call: TRBV30; d_call: -; j_call: TRBJ2-2; clone_size: -; cdr3_aa: CAWGHPNTGELFF; cdr3_nt: TGTGCCTGGGGACATCCGAACACCGGGGAGCTGTTTTTT
v_call: TRBV7-9; d_call: -; j_call: TRBJ2-7; clone_size: -; cdr3_aa: CASSPGTKPYEQYF; cdr3_nt: TGTGCCAGCAGCCCGGGGACGAAACCCTACGAGCAGTACTTC
v_call: TRBV2; d_call: TRBD2; j_call: TRBJ2-1; clone_size: -; cdr3_aa: CAPPVSGSLGNEQFF; cdr3_nt: TGTGCCCCCCCAGTTAGCGGGAGTCTCGGGAATGAGCAGTTCTTC
v_call: TRBV28; d_call: TRBD2; j_call: TRBJ2-2; clone_size: -; cdr3_aa: CASSSTGGLSSGELFF; cdr3_nt: TGTGCCAGCAGTTCTACTGGGGGACTATCGTCGGGGGAGCTGTTTTTT
v_call: TRBV11-2; d_call: -; j_call: TRBJ2-3; clone_size: medium-sized; cdr3_aa: CASSSGSPTDTQYF; cdr3_nt: TGTGCCAGCAGCTCGGGGTCCCCCACAGATACGCAGTATTTT
v_call: TRBV27; d_call: TRBD1; j_call: TRBJ1-3; clone_size: -; cdr3_aa: CASSLRGQGFSGNTIYF; cdr3_nt: TGTGCCAGCAGCCTCCGGGGACAGGGGTTCTCTGGAAACACCATATATTTT
v_call: TRBV27; d_call: -; j_call: TRBJ2-1; clone_size: -; cdr3_aa: CASSPRTGELYNEQFF; cdr3_nt: TGTGCCAGCAGTCCTCGTACAGGAGAACTCTACAATGAGCAGTTCTTC
v_call: TRBV6-1; d_call: TRBD1; j_call: TRBJ2-7; clone_size: few; cdr3_aa: CASSEEGQPSYEQYF; cdr3_nt: TGTGCCAGCAGTGAAGAGGGACAGCCCTCCTACGAGCAGTACTTC
v_call: TRBV20-1; d_call: TRBD2; j_call: TRBJ2-7; clone_size: -; cdr3_aa: CSALAGYEQYF; cdr3_nt: TGCAGTGCCCTAGCGGGCTACGAGCAGTACTTC
v_call: TRBV18; d_call: TRBD1; j_call: TRBJ1-6; clone_size: -; cdr3_aa: CASSNRGDFSSYNSPLHF; cdr3_nt: TGTGCCAGCTCAAACAGGGGCGACTTCAGCTCCTATAATTCACCCCTCCACTTT
v_call: TRBV7-9; d_call: -; j_call: TRBJ2-1; clone_size: -; cdr3_aa: CASTGLSNPPDEQFF; cdr3_nt: TGTGCCAGCACCGGACTTAGCAACCCACCCGATGAGCAGTTCTTC
v_call: TRBV4-1; d_call: -; j_call: TRBJ2-5; clone_size: medium-sized; cdr3_aa: CASSQDGITLETQYF; cdr3_nt: TGCGCCAGCAGCCAAGATGGGATCACACTAGAGACCCAGTACTTC
v_call: TRBV10-3; d_call: -; j_call: TRBJ1-1; clone_size: -; cdr3_aa: CAISESGGFGEAFF; cdr3_nt: TGTGCCATCAGTGAATCGGGGGGTTTTGGTGAAGCTTTCTTT
v_call: TRBV15; d_call: -; j_call: TRBJ1-4; clone_size: -; cdr3_aa: CATSRDLKPANEKLFF; cdr3_nt: TGTGCCACCAGCAGAGACTTAAAGCCGGCTAATGAAAAACTGTTTTTT
v_call: TRBV10-3; d_call: -; j_call: TRBJ1-2; clone_size: medium-sized; cdr3_aa: CALGGSGNYGYTF; cdr3_nt: TGTGCTCTGGGGGGTAGTGGAAACTATGGCTACACCTTC
v_call: TRBV21-1; d_call: -; j_call: TRBJ1-5; clone_size: medium-sized; cdr3_aa: CASSKNPRQGCILNQPQHF; cdr3_nt: TGTGCCAGCAGCAAGAACCCCCGACAGGGTTGTATACTAAATCAGCCCCAGCATTTT
v_call: TRBV7-9; d_call: -; j_call: TRBJ2-5; clone_size: -; cdr3_aa: CASSTHRVLQETQYF; cdr3_nt: TGTGCCAGCAGCACCCATAGGGTCCTGCAAGAGACCCAGTACTTC
v_call: TRBV7-9; d_call: -; j_call: TRBJ1-1; clone_size: -; cdr3_aa: CASSYFPEGQNTEAFF; cdr3_nt: TGTGCCAGCAGCTATTTCCCAGAGGGCCAGAACACTGAAGCTTTCTTT
v_call: TRBV10-3; d_call: -; j_call: TRBJ2-2; clone_size: -; cdr3_aa: CAISVPPSSNTGELFF; cdr3_nt: TGTGCCATCAGTGTCCCCCCCTCCTCTAACACCGGGGAGCTGTTTTTT
v_call: TRBV6-1; d_call: TRBD1; j_call: TRBJ2-7; clone_size: -; cdr3_aa: CASRYAGQGYEQYF; cdr3_nt: TGTGCCAGCAGGTACGCTGGACAGGGCTACGAGCAGTACTTC
v_call: TRBV7-9; d_call: -; j_call: TRBJ1-1; clone_size: -; cdr3_aa: CASSYHREKSEAFF; cdr3_nt: TGTGCCAGCAGCTACCACAGGGAAAAGAGTGAAGCTTTCTTT
v_call: TRBV7-6; d_call: -; j_call: TRBJ2-5; clone_size: -; cdr3_aa: CASSLEGDHWTQYF; cdr3_nt: TGTGCCAGCAGCTTAGAAGGGGACCATTGGACCCAGTACTTC
v_call: TRBV13; d_call: -; j_call: TRBJ2-1; clone_size: -; cdr3_aa: CASSQEGGWSNEQFF; cdr3_nt: TGTGCCAGCAGCCAGGAGGGGGGATGGTCCAATGAGCAGTTCTTC
v_call: TRBV7-9; d_call: -; j_call: TRBJ2-7; clone_size: -; cdr3_aa: CASSLIGSNDSYEQYF; cdr3_nt: TGTGCCAGCAGCTTAATAGGTTCCAACGATTCCTACGAGCAGTACTTC
v_call: TRBV28; d_call: -; j_call: TRBJ1-1; clone_size: once; cdr3_aa: CASSLLGGGGTEAFF; cdr3_nt: TGTGCCAGCAGTTTATTAGGAGGGGGAGGAACTGAAGCTTTCTTT